The following is a T cell receptor (beta chain) sequence with its context. Its antigen is as yet unknown. The junction had 5 bases not matched to a gene; V was cut back by 2 bases and J by 2 bases. Germline V gene sequence: CDR1 SGHRS, CDR2 YFSETQ. The CDR3 has 15 residues. With iRepertoire HTBI primers and Arm-PCR of CDR3 regions, TCR beta libraries were built. Each CDR3 protein gets one entry after TCRdb re-called the multiplex PCR reads with MiXCR. The sample contains about 520,000 distinct CDR3 sequences, around 12% of which appear only once. These data come from a study of regulatory T cells in long-lasting Graves disease. Broader study findings: Possibly, too few samples lowered accuracy.

This sample's time point: newly diagnosed GD, antithyroid drugs for less than 3 months. Extracted PBMC RNA gave rise to the TCR library. An endocrinology department in Xi'an, China, recruited the patients. A further study also used this sample, focusing on T cells in Graves' hyperthyroidism and ophthalmopathy.

V and J are TRBV5-1 and TRBJ2-7; 9 bases line up with TRBD1. The sequencing here drew on peripheral blood mononuclear cells (PBMCs), taken at new diagnosis, from a patient treated with antithyroid drugs. This receptor was taken from a woman aged 30 to 39 with Graves disease. CDR3: CASSFGQGHPYEQYF. The CDR3 nucleotides are TGCGCCAGCAGCTTCGGACAGGGGCATCCCTACGAGCAGTACTTC. Full variable domain (remainder filled in from reference TRBV5-1 and TRBJ2-7): KAGVTQTPRYLIKTRGQQVTLSCSPISGHRSVSWYQQTPGQGLQFLFEYFSETQRNKGNFPGRFSGRQFSNSRSEMNVSTLELGDSALYLCASSFGQGHPYEQYFGPGTRLTVT.